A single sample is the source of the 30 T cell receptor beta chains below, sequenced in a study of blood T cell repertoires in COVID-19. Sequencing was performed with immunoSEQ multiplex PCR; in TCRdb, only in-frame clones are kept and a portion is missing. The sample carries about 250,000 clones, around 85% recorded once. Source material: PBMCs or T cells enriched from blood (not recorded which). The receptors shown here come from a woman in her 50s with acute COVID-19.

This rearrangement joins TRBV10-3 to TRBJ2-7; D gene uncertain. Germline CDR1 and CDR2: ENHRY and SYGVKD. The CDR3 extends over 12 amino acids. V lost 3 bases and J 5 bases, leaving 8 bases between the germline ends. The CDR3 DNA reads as TGTGCCATCAGTGACCTCCCGGACGAGCAGTACTTC. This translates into CAISDLPDEQYF.

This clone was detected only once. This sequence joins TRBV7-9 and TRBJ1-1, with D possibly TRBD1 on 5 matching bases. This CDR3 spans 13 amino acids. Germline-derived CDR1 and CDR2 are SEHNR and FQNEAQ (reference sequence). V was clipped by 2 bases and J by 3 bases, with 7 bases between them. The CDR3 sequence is CASSLQGDTEAFF. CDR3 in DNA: TGTGCCAGCAGCTTACAGGGTGACACTGAAGCTTTCTTT.

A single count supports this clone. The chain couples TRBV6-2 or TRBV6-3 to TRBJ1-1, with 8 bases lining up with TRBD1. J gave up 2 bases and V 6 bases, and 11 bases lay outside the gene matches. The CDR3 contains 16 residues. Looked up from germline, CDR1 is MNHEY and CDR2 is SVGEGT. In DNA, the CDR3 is TGTGCCAGCAGCGTACAGGGGGGGATCTCCAACACTGAAGCTTTCTTT. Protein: CASSVQGGISNTEAFF.

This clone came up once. CDR3 region: CASSSNKAGADGYTF. The CDR3, as DNA: TGTGCCAGCTCGTCAAACAAAGCGGGCGCTGATGGCTACACCTTC. This chain connects TRBV18 to TRBJ1-2, with no clear D. CDR3 length: 15 residues. Between the trimmed V and J ends, which lost 6 bases and 6 bases, there was a span of 20 bases. The germline V gene encodes CDR1 KGHSH and CDR2 LQKENI.

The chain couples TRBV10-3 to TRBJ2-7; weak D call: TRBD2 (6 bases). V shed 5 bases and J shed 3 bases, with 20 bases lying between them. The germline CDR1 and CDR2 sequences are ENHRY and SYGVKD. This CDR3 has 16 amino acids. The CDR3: CAISPLTSGLGYEQYF. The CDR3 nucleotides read TGTGCCATCAGTCCACTGACCTCGGGACTCGGCTACGAGCAGTACTTC.

CDR3 amino acids: CATSDEGYGYTF. In DNA form, the CDR3 reads TGTGCCACCAGTGATGAGGGCTATGGCTACACCTTC. This chain uses TRBV24-1 with TRBJ1-2; no firm D call. The CDR3 has 12 residues. Trimming cost V 3 bases and J 4 bases, with 5 bases left between them. Germline V gene sequence: CDR1 KGHDR, CDR2 SFDVKD.

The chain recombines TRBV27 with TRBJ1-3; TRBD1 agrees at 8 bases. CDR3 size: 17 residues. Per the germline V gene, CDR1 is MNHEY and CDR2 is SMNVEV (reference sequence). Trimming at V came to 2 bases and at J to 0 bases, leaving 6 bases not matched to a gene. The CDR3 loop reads CASSLRDRHLSGNTIYF. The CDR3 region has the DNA TGTGCCAGCAGTTTACGGGACAGGCACCTCTCTGGAAACACCATATATTTT.

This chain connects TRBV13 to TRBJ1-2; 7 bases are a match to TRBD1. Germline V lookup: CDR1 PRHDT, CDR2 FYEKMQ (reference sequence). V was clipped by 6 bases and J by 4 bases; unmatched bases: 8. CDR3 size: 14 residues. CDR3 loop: CASRGWDSVYGYTF. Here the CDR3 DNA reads TGTGCCAGCAGGGGATGGGACAGTGTCTATGGCTACACCTTC.

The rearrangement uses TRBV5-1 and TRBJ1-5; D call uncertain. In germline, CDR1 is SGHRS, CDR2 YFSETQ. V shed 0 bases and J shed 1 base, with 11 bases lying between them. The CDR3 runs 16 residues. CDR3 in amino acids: CASSLGSGESNQPQHF. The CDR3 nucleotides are TGCGCCAGCAGCTTGGGATCCGGGGAGAGCAATCAGCCCCAGCATTTT.

The chain's CDR3 is CASSAAGVGYTF. DNA of the CDR3: TGTGCCAGTAGTGCTGCAGGGGTAGGCTACACCTTC. This chain joins TRBV19 and TRBJ1-2; D possibly corresponds to TRBD1 (6 bases). The V and J ends lost 5 bases and 8 bases respectively, with 12 bases between them. This CDR3 contains 12 residues. Germline values: CDR1 LNHDA, CDR2 SQIVND (reference sequence).

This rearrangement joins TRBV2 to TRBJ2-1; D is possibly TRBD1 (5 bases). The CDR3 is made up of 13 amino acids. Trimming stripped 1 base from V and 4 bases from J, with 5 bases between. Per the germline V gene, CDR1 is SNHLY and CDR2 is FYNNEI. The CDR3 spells CASSEEGYNEQFF. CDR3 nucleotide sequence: TGTGCCAGCAGTGAAGAGGGGTACAATGAGCAGTTCTTC.

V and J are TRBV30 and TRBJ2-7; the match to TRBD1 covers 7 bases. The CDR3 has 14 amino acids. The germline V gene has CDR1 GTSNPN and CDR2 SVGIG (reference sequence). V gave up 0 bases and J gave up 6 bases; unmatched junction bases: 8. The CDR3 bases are TGTGCCTGGAGTGTACTGTCTCGGACAGGCGAGCAGTACTTC. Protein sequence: CAWSVLSRTGEQYF.

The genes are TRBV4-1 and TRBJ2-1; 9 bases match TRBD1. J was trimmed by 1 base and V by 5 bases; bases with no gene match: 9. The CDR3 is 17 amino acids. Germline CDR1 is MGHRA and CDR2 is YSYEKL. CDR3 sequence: CASSKTGGLGSYNEQFF. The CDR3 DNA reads TGCGCCAGCAGCAAAACAGGGGGCCTAGGTTCCTACAATGAGCAGTTCTTC.

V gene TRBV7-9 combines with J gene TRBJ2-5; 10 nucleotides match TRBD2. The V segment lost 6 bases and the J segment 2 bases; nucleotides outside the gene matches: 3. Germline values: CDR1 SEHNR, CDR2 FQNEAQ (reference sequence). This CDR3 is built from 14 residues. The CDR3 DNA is TGTGCCAGCAGAACTAGCGGGGTACAAGAGACCCAGTACTTC. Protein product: CASRTSGVQETQYF. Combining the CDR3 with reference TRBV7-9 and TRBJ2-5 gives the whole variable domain DTGVSQNPRHKITKRGQNVTFRCDPISEHNRLYWYRQTLGQGPEFLTYFQNEAQLEKSRLLSDRFSAERPKGSFSTLEIQRTEQGDSAMYLCASRTSGVQETQYFGPGTRLLVL.

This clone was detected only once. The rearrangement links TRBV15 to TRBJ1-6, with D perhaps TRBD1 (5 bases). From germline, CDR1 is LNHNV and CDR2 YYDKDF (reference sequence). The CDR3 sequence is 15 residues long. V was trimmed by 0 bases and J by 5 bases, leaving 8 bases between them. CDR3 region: CATSRDSRDNSPLHF. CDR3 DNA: TGTGCCACCAGCAGAGATTCCAGGGATAATTCACCCCTCCACTTT. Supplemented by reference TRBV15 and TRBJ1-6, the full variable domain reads DAMVIQNPRYQVTQFGKPVTLSCSQTLNHNVMYWYQQKSSQAPKLLFHYYDKDFNNEADTPDNFQSRRPNTSFCFLDIRSPGLGDTAMYLCATSRDSRDNSPLHFGNGTRLTVT.

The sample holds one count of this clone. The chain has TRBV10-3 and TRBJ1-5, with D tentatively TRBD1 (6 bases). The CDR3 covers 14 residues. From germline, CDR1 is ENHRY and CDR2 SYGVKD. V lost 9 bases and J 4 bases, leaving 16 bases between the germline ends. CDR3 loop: CAISSRDKNQPQHF. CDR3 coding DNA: TGTGCCATTTCTAGCCGGGACAAAAATCAGCCCCAGCATTTT.

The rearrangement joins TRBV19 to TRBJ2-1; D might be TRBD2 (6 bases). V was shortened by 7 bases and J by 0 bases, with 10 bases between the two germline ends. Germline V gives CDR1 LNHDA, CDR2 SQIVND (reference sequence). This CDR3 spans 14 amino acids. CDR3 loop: CASMYGSSYNEQFF. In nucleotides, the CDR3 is TGTGCCAGTATGTACGGGAGCTCCTACAATGAGCAGTTCTTC.

The CDR3 coding sequence is TGCGCCAGCAGCGCAGGAGGTCCAGGTTCCGTTGGCTACACCTTC. Residues: CASSAGGPGSVGYTF. This chain links TRBV5-1 with TRBJ1-2, with D unclear. The V gene's germline CDR1 is SGHRS and CDR2 YFSETQ. The germline V and J ends were trimmed by 4 bases and 7 bases, with 20 bases remaining between them. CDR3 length equals 15 residues.

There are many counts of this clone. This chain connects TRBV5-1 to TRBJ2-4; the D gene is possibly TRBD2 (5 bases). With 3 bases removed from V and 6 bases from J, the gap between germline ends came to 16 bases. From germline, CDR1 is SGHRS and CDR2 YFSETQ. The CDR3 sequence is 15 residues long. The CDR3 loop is CASSSSAGSGNIQYF. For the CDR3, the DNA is TGCGCCAGCAGCTCGTCCGCCGGCAGCGGAAACATTCAGTACTTC. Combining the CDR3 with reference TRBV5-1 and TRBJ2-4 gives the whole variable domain KAGVTQTPRYLIKTRGQQVTLSCSPISGHRSVSWYQQTPGQGLQFLFEYFSETQRNKGNFPGRFSGRQFSNSRSEMNVSTLELGDSALYLCASSSSAGSGNIQYFGAGTRLSVL.

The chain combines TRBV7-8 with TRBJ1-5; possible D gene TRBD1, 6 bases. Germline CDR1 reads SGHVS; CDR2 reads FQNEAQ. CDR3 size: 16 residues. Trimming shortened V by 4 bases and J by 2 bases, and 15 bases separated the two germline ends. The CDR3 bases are TGTGCCAGCAGCTATTTTGGGGGCGCCGGCAATCAGCCCCAGCATTTT. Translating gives CASSYFGGAGNQPQHF.

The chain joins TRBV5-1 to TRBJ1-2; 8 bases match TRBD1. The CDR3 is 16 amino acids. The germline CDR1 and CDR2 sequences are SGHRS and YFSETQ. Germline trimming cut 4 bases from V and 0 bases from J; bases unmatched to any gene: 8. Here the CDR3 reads CASSPRTGTTNYGYTF. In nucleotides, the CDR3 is TGCGCCAGCAGCCCCCGGACAGGGACCACTAACTATGGCTACACCTTC.

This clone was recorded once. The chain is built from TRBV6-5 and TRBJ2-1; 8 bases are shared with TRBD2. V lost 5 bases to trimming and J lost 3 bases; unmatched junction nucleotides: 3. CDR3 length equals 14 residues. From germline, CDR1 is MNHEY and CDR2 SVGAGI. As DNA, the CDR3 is TGTGCCAGCAGTCGACTAGCGTACTACAATGAGCAGTTCTTC. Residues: CASSRLAYYNEQFF.

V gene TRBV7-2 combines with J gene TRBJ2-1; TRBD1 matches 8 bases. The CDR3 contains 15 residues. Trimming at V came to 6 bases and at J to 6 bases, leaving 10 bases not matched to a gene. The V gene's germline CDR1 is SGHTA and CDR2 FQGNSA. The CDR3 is CASRKDRVEFNEQFF. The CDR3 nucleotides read TGTGCCAGCAGAAAGGACAGGGTAGAGTTCAATGAGCAGTTCTTC.

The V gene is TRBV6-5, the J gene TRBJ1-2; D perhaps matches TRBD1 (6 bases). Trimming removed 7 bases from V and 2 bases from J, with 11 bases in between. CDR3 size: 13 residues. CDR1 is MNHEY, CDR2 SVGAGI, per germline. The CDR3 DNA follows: TGTGCCAGCAAACTGGACAGCAACTATGGCTACACCTTC. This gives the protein CASKLDSNYGYTF.

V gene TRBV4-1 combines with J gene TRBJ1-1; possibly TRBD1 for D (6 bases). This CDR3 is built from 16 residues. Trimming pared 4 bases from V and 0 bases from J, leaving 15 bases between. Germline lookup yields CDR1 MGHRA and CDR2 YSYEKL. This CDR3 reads CASSPINRALNTEAFF. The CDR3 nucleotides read TGCGCCAGCAGCCCGATAAACAGGGCATTGAACACTGAAGCTTTCTTT.

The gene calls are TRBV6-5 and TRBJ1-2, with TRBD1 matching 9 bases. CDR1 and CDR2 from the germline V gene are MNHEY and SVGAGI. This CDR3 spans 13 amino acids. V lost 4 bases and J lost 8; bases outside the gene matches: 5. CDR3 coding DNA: TGTGCCAGCAGTTGGGACAGGGATGGGGGCTACACCTTC. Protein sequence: CASSWDRDGGYTF.

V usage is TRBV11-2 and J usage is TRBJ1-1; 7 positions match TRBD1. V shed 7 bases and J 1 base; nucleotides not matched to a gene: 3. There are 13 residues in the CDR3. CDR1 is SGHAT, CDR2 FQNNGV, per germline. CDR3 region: CASKGQRNTEAFF. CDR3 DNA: TGTGCCAGCAAGGGACAGAGGAACACTGAAGCTTTCTTT. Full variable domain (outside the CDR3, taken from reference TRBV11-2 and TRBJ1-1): EAGVAQSPRYKIIEKRQSVAFWCNPISGHATLYWYQQILGQGPKLLIQFQNNGVVDDSQLPKDRFSAERLKGVDSTLKIQPAKLEDSAVYLCASKGQRNTEAFFGQGTRLTVV.

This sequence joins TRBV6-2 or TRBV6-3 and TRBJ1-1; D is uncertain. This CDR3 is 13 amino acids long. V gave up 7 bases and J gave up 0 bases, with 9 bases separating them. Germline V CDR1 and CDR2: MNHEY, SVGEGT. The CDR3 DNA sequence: TGTGCCAGCACCCCCCAGTTGAACACTGAAGCTTTCTTT. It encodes CASTPQLNTEAFF.

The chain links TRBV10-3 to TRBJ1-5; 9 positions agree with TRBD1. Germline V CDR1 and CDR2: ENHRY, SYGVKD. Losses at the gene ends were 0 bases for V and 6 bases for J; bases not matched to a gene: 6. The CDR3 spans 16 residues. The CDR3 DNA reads TGTGCCATCAGTGAGTCGGAACAGGGGGCGCGTCAGCCCCAGCATTTT. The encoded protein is CAISESEQGARQPQHF.

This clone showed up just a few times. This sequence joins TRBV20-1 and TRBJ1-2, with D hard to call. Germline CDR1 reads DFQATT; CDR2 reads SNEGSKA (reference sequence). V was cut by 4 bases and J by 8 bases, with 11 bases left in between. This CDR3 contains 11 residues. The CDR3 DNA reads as TGCAGTGCTAATGCCTATACGGGCTACACCTTC. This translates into CSANAYTGYTF.